This TCR beta chain was identified in a study of OX40 agonist ivuxolimab in advanced cancers. For the study at large: Ivuxolimab is a fully human IgG2 antibody that activates OX40 (CD134). Study results and limitations: Still undetermined is the antigen specificity of the expanded peripheral T cells.

Patients were excluded for autoimmune disease history or systemic immunosuppression. The protocol was immunoSEQ multiplex PCR, while the TCRdb copy is restricted to in-frame clones and leaves out a portion. The sample shows 82,000 or so clones, roughly 92% of them seen only once. For this clone: Its antigen is currently unknown.

This CDR3 has 16 amino acids. The ends lost 6 bases at V and 3 bases at J; junction bases unmatched: 12. The germline gives CDR1 SNHLY, CDR2 FYNNEI. This chain links TRBV2 with TRBJ2-7; the match to TRBD1 covers 9 bases. This clonotype originated in an adult with an advanced solid tumor such as melanoma, head and neck, liver or kidney cancer. Sequences were derived from CD4+ or CD8+ T cells sorted from blood, sampled in a trial of the OX40 agonist ivuxolimab. In DNA, the CDR3 is TGTGCCAGCAGGGGGGGACCGGGACAGGGTTACTACGAGCAGTACTTC. This encodes CASRGGPGQGYYEQYF.